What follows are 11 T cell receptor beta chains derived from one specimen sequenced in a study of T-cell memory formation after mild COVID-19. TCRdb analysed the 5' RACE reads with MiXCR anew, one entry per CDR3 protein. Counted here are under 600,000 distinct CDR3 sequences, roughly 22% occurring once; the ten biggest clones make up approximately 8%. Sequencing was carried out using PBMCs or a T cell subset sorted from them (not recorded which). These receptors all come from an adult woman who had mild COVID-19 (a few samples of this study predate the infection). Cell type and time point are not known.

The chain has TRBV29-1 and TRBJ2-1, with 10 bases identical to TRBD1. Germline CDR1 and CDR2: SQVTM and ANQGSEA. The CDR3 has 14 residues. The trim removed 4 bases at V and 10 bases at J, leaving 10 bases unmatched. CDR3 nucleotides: TGCAGCGTTGCGGGGGACAGGGGATCGATGGAGCAGTTCTTC. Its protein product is CSVAGDRGSMEQFF.

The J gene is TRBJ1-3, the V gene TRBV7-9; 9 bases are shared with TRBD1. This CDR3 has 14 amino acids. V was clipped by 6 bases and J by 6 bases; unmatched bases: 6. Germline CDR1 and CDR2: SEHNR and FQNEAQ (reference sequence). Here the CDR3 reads CASRLTGGENTIYF. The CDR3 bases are TGTGCCAGCAGACTGACAGGGGGAGAAAACACCATATATTTT. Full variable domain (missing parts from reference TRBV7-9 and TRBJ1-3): DTGVSQNPRHKITKRGQNVTFRCDPISEHNRLYWYRQTLGQGPEFLTYFQNEAQLEKSRLLSDRFSAERPKGSFSTLEIQRTEQGDSAMYLCASRLTGGENTIYFGEGSWLTVV.

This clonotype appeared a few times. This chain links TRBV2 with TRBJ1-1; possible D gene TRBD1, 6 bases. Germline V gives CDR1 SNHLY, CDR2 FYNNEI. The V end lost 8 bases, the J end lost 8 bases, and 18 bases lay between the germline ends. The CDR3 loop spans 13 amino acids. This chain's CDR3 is CASFKDSISEAFF. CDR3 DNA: TGTGCCAGCTTCAAGGACAGCATATCAGAAGCTTTCTTT.

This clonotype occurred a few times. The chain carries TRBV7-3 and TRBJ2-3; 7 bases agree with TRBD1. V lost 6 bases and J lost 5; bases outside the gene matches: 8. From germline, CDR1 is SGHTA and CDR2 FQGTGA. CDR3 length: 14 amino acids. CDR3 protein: CASRLGQLGDTQYF. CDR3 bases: TGTGCCAGCAGACTGGGACAGTTAGGAGATACGCAGTATTTT.

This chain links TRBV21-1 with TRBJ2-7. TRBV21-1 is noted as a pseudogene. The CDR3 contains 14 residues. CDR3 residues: CASSKGVDRYEQYF. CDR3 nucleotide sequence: TGTGCCAGCAGCAAAGGAGTGGATAGGTACGAGCAGTACTTC.

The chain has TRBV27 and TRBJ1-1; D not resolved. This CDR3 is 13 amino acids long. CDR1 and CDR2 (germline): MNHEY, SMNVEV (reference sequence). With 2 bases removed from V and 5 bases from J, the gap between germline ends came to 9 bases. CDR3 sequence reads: CASSLIGGTEAFF. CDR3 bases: TGTGCCAGCAGTTTAATTGGTGGGACTGAAGCTTTCTTT.

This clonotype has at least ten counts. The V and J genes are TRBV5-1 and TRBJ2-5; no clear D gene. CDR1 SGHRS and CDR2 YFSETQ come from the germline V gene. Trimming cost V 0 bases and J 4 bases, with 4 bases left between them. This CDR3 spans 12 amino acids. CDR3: CASSLGSETQYF. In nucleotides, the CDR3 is TGCGCCAGCAGCTTGGGTTCAGAGACCCAGTACTTC.

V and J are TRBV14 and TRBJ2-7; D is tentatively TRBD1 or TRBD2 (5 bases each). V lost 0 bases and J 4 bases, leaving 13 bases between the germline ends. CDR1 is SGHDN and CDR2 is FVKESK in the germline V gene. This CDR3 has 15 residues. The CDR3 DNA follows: TGTGCCAGCAGCCAAGATCAGGGAGATCTATACGAGCAGTACTTC. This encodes CASSQDQGDLYEQYF.

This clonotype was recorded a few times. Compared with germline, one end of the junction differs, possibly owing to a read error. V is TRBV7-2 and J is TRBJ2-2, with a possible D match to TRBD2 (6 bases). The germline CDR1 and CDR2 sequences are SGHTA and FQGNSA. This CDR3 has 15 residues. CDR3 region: CASSIAPWEAGELFF. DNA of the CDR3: TGTGCCAGCAGCATAGCCCCCTGGGAGGCCGGGGAGCTGTTTTTT.

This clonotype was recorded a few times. The CDR3: CSVEDVKGSETQYF. The CDR3 nucleotides read TGCAGCGTTGAAGATGTAAAGGGTAGTGAGACCCAGTACTTC. The chain joins TRBV29-1 to TRBJ2-5; unclear D gene. Germline values: CDR1 SQVTM, CDR2 ANQGSEA. There are 14 residues in the CDR3. The V and J ends lost 0 bases and 5 bases respectively, with 13 bases between them.

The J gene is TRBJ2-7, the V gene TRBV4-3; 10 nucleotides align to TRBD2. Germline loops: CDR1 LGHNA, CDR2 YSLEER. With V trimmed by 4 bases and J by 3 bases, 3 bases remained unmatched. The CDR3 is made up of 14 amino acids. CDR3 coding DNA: TGCGCCAGCAGCCGGACTAGCGGCCGCTACGAGCAGTACTTC. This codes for CASSRTSGRYEQYF.